The sequence of this T cell receptor beta chain was determined in a study of shared clonotypes between healthy human individuals. Study-wide context: Each donor's CD4 naive and CD4 memory cells filled three plates apiece, CD8 naive two, and CD8 memory one.

The table came from immunoSEQ multiplex PCR; TCRdb's copy has only in-frame clones and leaves some out. The sample contains some 2,000,000 clones, about 95% of which appear only once. The CDR3 sequence is 15 residues long. Germline V lookup: CDR1 MDHEN, CDR2 SYDVKM. V lost 5 bases to trimming and J lost 1 base, with 14 bases between them. It was CD45RO-negative cells, positively selected for CCR7, that made up naive CD8 cells, with terminally differentiated effector memory CD45RA+ cells excluded. This receptor was obtained from a man younger than 35 in good health. Sequencing was performed on naive CD8+ T cells sorted from blood. The chain is built from TRBV28 and TRBJ1-2, with D unclear. The CDR3 DNA reads TGTGCCAGCAGTCTCGTAGAGAATTATAACTATGGCTACACCTTC. Its translation is CASSLVENYNYGYTF.